This TCR beta chain came from a study of blood T cell repertoires in COVID-19. Study at large: Specimens from acute and convalescent COVID-19 originated in the United States, Italy and Spain. Sources were T cells, B-cell-depleted T cells, or PBMCs; the material itself was cDNA or gDNA.

Source study methods: Using reference gene primer amplification, nucleated cell counts were estimated. Measured with immunoSEQ multiplex PCR; TCRdb has only the in-frame clones, and not every one. That table gives V, J and clone size, and the DNA gave D and trimming. The table lists around 290,000 clones, 80% to 90% of them singletons. The ends were cut back, 4 bases at V and 5 bases at J, with 17 bases in the middle. The CDR3 has 15 amino acids. Germline CDR1 reads SGHTA; CDR2 reads FQGNSA. Seattle patient enrollment occurred during active infection, with longitudinal follow-up thereafter. This TCR derives from a woman aged 70-85 years with COVID-19, enrolled during active disease. The chain employs TRBV7-2 and TRBJ1-2; a possible D gene is TRBD1 (5 bases). Sequencing used peripheral blood. CDR3 sequence (DNA): TGTGCCAGCAGCTCCGGACCGGGGGGTGGTTATGGCTACACCTTC. As protein: CASSSGPGGGYGYTF.